This T cell receptor (beta chain) comes out of a study of blood T cell repertoires in COVID-19. Cohort assignment relied on participant-reported clinical history. Cohort 3 donors were reported recovered after two negative PCRs, clearance, or symptom resolution. Here immunoSEQ multiplex PCR was the method, and the copy in TCRdb shows in-frame clones only, minus some. The sample has around 360,000 clones, 87% seen once; the top ten hold around 3%. V gave up 5 bases and J gave up 0 bases; unmatched junction bases: 3. This CDR3 has 15 residues. CDR1 and CDR2 from the germline V gene are LNHDA and SQIVND (reference sequence).

The rearrangement uses TRBV19 and TRBJ2-1; 8 bases map to TRBD2. This sequence was found in a young woman who had recovered from COVID-19. The sample comprised PBMCs or T cells enriched from blood (not recorded which). This CDR3 reads CASSWAGGSYNEQFF. CDR3 nucleotides: TGTGCCAGTAGTTGGGCGGGGGGCTCCTACAATGAGCAGTTCTTC.